Listed below are T cell receptor beta chains from one sample, sequenced in a study of cytomegalovirus exposure and HLA in healthy donors. Sequenced by immunoSEQ multiplex PCR; TCRdb stores in-frame clones only, minus some. The sample yields approximately 130,000 clones, approximately 82% seen once. The material sequenced was PBMCs. These TCRs come from a boy between 2 and 10 years old in good health and CMV-seronegative. Both conserved end residues are part of each CDR3. The D gene is left open where the match is weak. Not all rows give a size; the values are once, few, many and, for expanded clones, a class.

TRBJ2-2 TRBV6-5 NA NA CASSYQTRGAGELFF TGTGCCAGCAGTTACCAAACCAGGGGAGCCGGGGAGCTGTTTTTT
TRBJ1-1 TRBV6-5 NA NA CASRPLGPTGGAFF TGTGCCAGCCGTCCTCTAGGGCCTACTGGAGGGGCTTTCTTT
TRBJ2-3 TRBV10-3 NA TRBD1 CAISRQGGYPDTQYF TGTGCCATCAGCCGACAGGGTGGCTACCCAGATACGCAGTATTTT
TRBJ1-2 TRBV5-1 NA TRBD1 CASSLGQGAVNYGYTF TGCGCCAGCAGCTTGGGACAGGGTGCGGTCAACTATGGCTACACCTTC
TRBJ2-1 TRBV2 NA TRBD2 CASPTGSGKYNEQFF TGTGCCAGCCCTACGGGTAGCGGGAAATACAATGAGCAGTTCTTC
TRBJ1-4 TRBV2 few TRBD1 CASSEALGQTNEKLFF TGTGCCAGCAGTGAAGCGCTGGGACAGACTAATGAAAAACTGTTTTTT
TRBJ2-1 TRBV5-6 NA NA CASSLGGGGWGNEQFF TGTGCCAGCAGCTTGGGGGGGGGCGGGTGGGGGAATGAGCAGTTCTTC
TRBJ1-2 TRBV25-1 NA TRBD1 CACSDQGTGIGYTF TGTGCCTGCAGTGATCAAGGGACAGGGATCGGCTACACCTTC
TRBJ2-2 TRBV10-3 NA TRBD1 CAISDPRGIRSTGELFF TGTGCCATCAGTGACCCCAGGGGGATAAGGAGCACCGGGGAGCTGTTTTTT
TRBJ2-7 TRBV27 NA TRBD1 CASTRGPGGSYEQYF TGTGCCAGCACCCGAGGGCCAGGGGGCTCCTACGAGCAGTACTTC
TRBJ2-2 TRBV11-1 NA TRBD2 CASVRGEANTGELFF TGTGCCAGCGTTCGGGGGGAGGCGAACACCGGGGAGCTGTTTTTT
TRBJ2-5 TRBV7-8 NA TRBD2 CASSVLAGGLLQETQYF TGTGCCAGCAGCGTTCTAGCGGGAGGGCTATTACAAGAGACCCAGTACTTC